This TCR beta chain was sequenced in a study of blood T cell repertoires in COVID-19. The assay was immunoSEQ multiplex PCR, and TCRdb's table has in-frame clones only and misses some. The table shows about 100,000 clones, with roughly 85% occurring only once. Germline lookup yields CDR1 KGHSH and CDR2 LQKENI. The CDR3 totals 14 residues. Between the trimmed V and J ends, which lost 2 bases and 4 bases, there was a span of 11 bases. This rearrangement joins TRBV18 to TRBJ1-2; D remains ambiguous. Sequenced: peripheral blood. This clonotype originated in a woman in her seventies with acute or convalescent COVID-19. In DNA, the CDR3 is TGTGCCAGCTCACCAGGCCGGGAAACCTATGGCTACACCTTC. It encodes CASSPGRETYGYTF.